What follows are 9 T cell receptor beta chains derived from one specimen sequenced in a study of blood T cell repertoires in COVID-19. Some clones are missing from TCRdb's copy, which holds only in-frame ones; the method was immunoSEQ multiplex PCR. The sample records fewer than 350,000 clones, approximately 83% being singletons. The sample comprised peripheral blood. The receptor source for this set is a woman in her 30s who had recovered from COVID-19.

The chain employs TRBV18 and TRBJ2-7; 8 nucleotides agree with TRBD1. This CDR3 is 12 amino acids long. Germline lookup yields CDR1 KGHSH and CDR2 LQKENI. The V and J ends lost 4 bases and 5 bases, in that order; junction bases with no gene match: 1. As DNA, the CDR3 is TGTGCCAGCTCACTGACAGGGGACGAGCAGTACTTC. As protein: CASSLTGDEQYF.

The chain recombines TRBV15 with TRBJ2-1, with 9 bases that match TRBD2. The CDR3 spans 16 residues. CDR1 is LNHNV, CDR2 YYDKDF, per germline (reference sequence). V was clipped by 0 bases and J by 4 bases; unmatched bases: 4. CDR3 loop: CATSRDLSGRYNEQFF. In nucleotides, the CDR3 is TGTGCCACCAGCAGAGATCTTAGCGGGAGATACAATGAGCAGTTCTTC. Supplemented by reference TRBV15 and TRBJ2-1, the full variable domain reads DAMVIQNPRYQVTQFGKPVTLSCSQTLNHNVMYWYQQKSSQAPKLLFHYYDKDFNNEADTPDNFQSRRPNTSFCFLDIRSPGLGDTAMYLCATSRDLSGRYNEQFFGPGTRLTVL.

The V call is TRBV7-2, the J call TRBJ2-4; tentative D call: TRBD2 (6 bases). Germline V gene data show CDR1 as SGHTA and CDR2 as FQGNSA. The CDR3 loop spans 14 amino acids. The germline V and J ends were trimmed by 5 bases and 2 bases, with 10 bases remaining between them. CDR3 amino acids: CASSLLATKNIQYF. The CDR3 region has the DNA TGTGCCAGCAGCCTACTAGCTACCAAAAACATTCAGTACTTC.

In nucleotides, the CDR3 is TGCAGCGTTGACCCCACTGGGGCCAACGTCCTGACTTTC. Protein product: CSVDPTGANVLTF. The chain is built from TRBV29-1 and TRBJ2-6; D gene uncertain. There are 13 residues in the CDR3. Germline CDR1 reads SQVTM; CDR2 reads ANQGSEA. V lost 3 bases to trimming and J lost 2 bases, with 5 bases between them.

This chain connects TRBV4-1 to TRBJ2-3; 8 bases map to TRBD2. Germline values: CDR1 MGHRA, CDR2 YSYEKL. The CDR3 sequence is 15 residues long. V shed 1 base and J 6 bases; nucleotides not matched to a gene: 6. CDR3 protein: CASSQVSGAPDTQYF. The CDR3 nucleotides are TGCGCCAGCAGCCAAGTTAGCGGGGCCCCCGATACGCAGTATTTT.

The chain joins TRBV4-1 to TRBJ2-6; D is uncertain. This CDR3 is 17 amino acids long. Looked up from germline, CDR1 is MGHRA and CDR2 is YSYEKL. Deletions cut 1 base from V and 0 bases from J, with 10 bases between. The CDR3 here is CASSQGHSSSGANVLTF. The CDR3 nucleotides are TGCGCCAGCAGCCAAGGCCACAGCAGCTCTGGGGCCAACGTCCTGACTTTC.

The chain combines TRBV7-6 with TRBJ2-7, with 11 positions matching TRBD2. The CDR3 contains 14 residues. The V gene's germline CDR1 is SGHVS and CDR2 FNYEAQ. Losses at the gene ends were 5 bases for V and 3 bases for J; bases not matched to a gene: 3. The CDR3 spells CASSETSGIYEQYF. As DNA, the CDR3 is TGTGCCAGCAGCGAGACTAGCGGGATCTACGAGCAGTACTTC.

This clone appeared a single time. CDR3: CASSEDPSGEQFF. In nucleotides, the CDR3 is TGCGCCAGCAGTGAGGACCCCTCAGGAGAGCAGTTCTTC. The rearrangement links TRBV10-2 to TRBJ2-1; no clear D. Trimming shortened V by 2 bases and J by 10 bases, and 12 bases separated the two germline ends. Germline CDR1 reads WSHSY; CDR2 reads SAAADI. The CDR3 loop spans 13 amino acids.

The V call is TRBV7-2, the J call TRBJ1-3; D gene unclear. CDR3 length equals 14 residues. Germline CDR1 reads SGHTA; CDR2 reads FQGNSA. Trimming left V 1 base short and J 4 bases short, with 8 bases between. CDR3 region: CASSLDSGGNTIYF. CDR3 nucleotide sequence: TGTGCCAGCAGCTTAGACAGTGGAGGAAACACCATATATTTT. The variable domain in full, with the rest retrieved from reference TRBV7-2 and TRBJ1-3, is GAGVSQSPSNKVTEKGKDVELRCDPISGHTALYWYRQSLGQGLEFLIYFQGNSAPDKSGLPSDRFSAERTGGSVSTLTIQRTQQEDSAVYLCASSLDSGGNTIYFGEGSWLTVV.